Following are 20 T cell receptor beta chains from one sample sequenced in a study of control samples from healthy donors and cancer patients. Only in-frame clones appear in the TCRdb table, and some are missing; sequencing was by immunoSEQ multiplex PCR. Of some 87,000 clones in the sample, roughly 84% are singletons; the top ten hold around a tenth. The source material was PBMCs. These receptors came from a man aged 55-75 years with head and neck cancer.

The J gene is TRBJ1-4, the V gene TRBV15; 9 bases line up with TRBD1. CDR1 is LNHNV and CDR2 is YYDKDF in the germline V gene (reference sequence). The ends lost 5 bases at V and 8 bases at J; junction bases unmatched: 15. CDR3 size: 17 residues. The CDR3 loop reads CATSARSGTGNWEKLFF. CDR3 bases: TGTGCCACCAGCGCTAGGTCCGGGACAGGGAATTGGGAAAAACTGTTTTTT.

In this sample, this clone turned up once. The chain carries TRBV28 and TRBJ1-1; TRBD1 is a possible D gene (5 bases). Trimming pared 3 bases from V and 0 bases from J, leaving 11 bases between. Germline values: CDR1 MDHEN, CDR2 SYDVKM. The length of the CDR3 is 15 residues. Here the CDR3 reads CASSFQEGMNTEAFF. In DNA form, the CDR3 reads TGTGCCAGCAGTTTTCAAGAGGGGATGAACACTGAAGCTTTCTTT.

The CDR3 bases are TGTGCCAGCAGGCTAGGTACATTCAGCTACGAGCAGTACTTC. It is translated as CASRLGTFSYEQYF. This chain links TRBV6-5 with TRBJ2-7; D unclear. From germline, CDR1 is MNHEY and CDR2 SVGAGI. The V end lost 6 bases, the J end lost 3 bases, and 15 bases lay between the germline ends. The CDR3 spans 14 residues.

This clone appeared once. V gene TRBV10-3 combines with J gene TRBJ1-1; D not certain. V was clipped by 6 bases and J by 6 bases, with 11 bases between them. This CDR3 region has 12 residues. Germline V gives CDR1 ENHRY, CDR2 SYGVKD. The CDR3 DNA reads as TGTGCCATCAGGAACCTGACGGCTGAAGCTTTCTTT. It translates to CAIRNLTAEAFF.

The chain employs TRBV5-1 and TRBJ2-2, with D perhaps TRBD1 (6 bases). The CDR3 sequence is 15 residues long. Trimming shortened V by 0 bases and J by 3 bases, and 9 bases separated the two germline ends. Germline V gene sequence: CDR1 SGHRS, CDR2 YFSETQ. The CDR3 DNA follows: TGCGCCAGCAGCTTGGAAGGGGGTTACACCGGGGAGCTGTTTTTT. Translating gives CASSLEGGYTGELFF.

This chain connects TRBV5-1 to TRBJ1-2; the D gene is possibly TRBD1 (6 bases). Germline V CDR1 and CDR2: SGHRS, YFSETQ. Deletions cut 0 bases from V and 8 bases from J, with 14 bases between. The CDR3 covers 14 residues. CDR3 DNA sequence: TGCGCCAGCAGCTTGGACAGGGCGTCCCTCGGCTACACCTTC. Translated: CASSLDRASLGYTF. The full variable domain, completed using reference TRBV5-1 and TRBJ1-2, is KAGVTQTPRYLIKTRGQQVTLSCSPISGHRSVSWYQQTPGQGLQFLFEYFSETQRNKGNFPGRFSGRQFSNSRSEMNVSTLELGDSALYLCASSLDRASLGYTFGSGTRLTVV.

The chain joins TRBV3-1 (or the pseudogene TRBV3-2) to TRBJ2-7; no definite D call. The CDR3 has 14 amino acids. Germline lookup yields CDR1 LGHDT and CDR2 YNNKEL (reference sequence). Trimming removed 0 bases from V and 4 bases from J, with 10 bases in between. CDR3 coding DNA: TGTGCCAGCAGCCAAGATGTGCTCTCATACGAGCAGTACTTC. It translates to CASSQDVLSYEQYF.

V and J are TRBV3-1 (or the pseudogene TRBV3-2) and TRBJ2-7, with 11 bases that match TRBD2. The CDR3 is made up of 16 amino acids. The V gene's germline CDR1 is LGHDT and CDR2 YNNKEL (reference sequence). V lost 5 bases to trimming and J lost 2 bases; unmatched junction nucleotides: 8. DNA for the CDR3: TGTGCCAGCAGCTTCCGGGGTAGCGGGAGGGCCTACGAGCAGTACTTC. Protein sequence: CASSFRGSGRAYEQYF.

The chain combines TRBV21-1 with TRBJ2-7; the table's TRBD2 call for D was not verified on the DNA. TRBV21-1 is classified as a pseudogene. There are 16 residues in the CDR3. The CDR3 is CASSKGTSGTSYEQYF. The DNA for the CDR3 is TGTGCCAGCAGCAAGGGTACTAGCGGCACCTCCTACGAGCAGTACTTC.

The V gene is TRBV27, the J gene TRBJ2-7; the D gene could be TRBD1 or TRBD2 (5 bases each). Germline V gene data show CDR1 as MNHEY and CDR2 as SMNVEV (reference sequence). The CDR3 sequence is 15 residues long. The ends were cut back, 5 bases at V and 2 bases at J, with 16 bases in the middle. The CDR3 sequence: CASSPLRPGPYEQYF. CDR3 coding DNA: TGTGCCAGCAGTCCCTTAAGACCGGGACCCTACGAGCAGTACTTC.

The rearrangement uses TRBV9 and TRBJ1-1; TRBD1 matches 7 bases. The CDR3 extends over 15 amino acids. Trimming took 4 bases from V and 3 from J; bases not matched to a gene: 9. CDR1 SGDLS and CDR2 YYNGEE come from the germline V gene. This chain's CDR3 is CASSPRQGLYTEAFF. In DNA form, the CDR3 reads TGTGCCAGCAGCCCCCGACAGGGACTATACACTGAAGCTTTCTTT.

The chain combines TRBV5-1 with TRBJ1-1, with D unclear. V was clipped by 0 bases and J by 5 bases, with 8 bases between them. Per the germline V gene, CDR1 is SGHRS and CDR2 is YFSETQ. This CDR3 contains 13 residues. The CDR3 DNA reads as TGCGCCAGCAGCTTGGGGGATGGGACTGAAGCTTTCTTT. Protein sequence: CASSLGDGTEAFF.

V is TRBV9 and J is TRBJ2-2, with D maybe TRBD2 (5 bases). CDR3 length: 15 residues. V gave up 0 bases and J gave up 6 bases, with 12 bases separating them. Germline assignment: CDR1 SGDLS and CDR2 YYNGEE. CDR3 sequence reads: CASSVVEGMSGELFF. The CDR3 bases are TGTGCCAGCAGCGTAGTAGAGGGTATGTCCGGGGAGCTGTTTTTT.

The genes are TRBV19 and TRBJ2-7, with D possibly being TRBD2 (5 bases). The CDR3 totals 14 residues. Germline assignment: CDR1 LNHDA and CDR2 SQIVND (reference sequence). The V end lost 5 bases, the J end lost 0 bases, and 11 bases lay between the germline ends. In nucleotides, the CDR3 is TGTGCCAGTAGTGCTGGGAGCCTCTCCTACGAGCAGTACTTC. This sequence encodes CASSAGSLSYEQYF.

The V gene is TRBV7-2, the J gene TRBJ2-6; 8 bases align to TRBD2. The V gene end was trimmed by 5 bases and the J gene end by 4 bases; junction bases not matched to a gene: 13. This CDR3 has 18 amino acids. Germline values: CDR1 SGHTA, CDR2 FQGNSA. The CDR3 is CASSPRWREAPGANVLTF. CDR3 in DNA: TGTGCCAGCAGCCCCCGCTGGCGGGAGGCGCCCGGGGCCAACGTCCTGACTTTC.

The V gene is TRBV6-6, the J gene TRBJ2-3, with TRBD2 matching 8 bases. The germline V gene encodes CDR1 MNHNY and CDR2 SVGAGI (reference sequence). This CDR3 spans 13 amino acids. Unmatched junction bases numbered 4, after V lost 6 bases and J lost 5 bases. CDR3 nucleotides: TGTGCCAGCAGCCCCCTAGCGGGAGATACGCAGTATTTT. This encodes CASSPLAGDTQYF.

The CDR3 DNA sequence: TGTGCCAGTAGGACGACAGGGGCTAGCAATCAGCCCCAGCATTTT. This sequence encodes CASRTTGASNQPQHF. The rearrangement links TRBV19 to TRBJ1-5; 8 positions agree with TRBD1. The CDR3 loop spans 15 amino acids. V gave up 6 bases and J gave up 0 bases; unmatched junction bases: 4. Germline CDR1 is LNHDA and CDR2 is SQIVND (reference sequence).

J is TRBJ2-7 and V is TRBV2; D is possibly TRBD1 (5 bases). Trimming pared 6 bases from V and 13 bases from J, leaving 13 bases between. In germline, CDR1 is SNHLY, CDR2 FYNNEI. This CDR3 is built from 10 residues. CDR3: CASRRTTPYF. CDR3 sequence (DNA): TGTGCCAGCAGGAGGACAACCCCCTACTTC. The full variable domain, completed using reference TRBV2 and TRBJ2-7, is EPEVTQTPSHQVTQMGQEVILRCVPISNHLYFYWYRQILGQKVEFLVSFYNNEISEKSEIFDDQFSVERPDGSNFTLKIRSTKLEDSAMYFCASRRTTPYFGPGTRLTVT.

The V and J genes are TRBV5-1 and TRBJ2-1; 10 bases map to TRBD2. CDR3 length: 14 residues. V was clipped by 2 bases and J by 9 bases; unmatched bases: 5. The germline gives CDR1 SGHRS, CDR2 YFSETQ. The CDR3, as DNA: TGCGCCAGCAGCTTTCTAGCGGGAGACCTTGAGCAGTTCTTC. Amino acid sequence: CASSFLAGDLEQFF. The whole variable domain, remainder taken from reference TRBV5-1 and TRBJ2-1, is KAGVTQTPRYLIKTRGQQVTLSCSPISGHRSVSWYQQTPGQGLQFLFEYFSETQRNKGNFPGRFSGRQFSNSRSEMNVSTLELGDSALYLCASSFLAGDLEQFFGPGTRLTVL.

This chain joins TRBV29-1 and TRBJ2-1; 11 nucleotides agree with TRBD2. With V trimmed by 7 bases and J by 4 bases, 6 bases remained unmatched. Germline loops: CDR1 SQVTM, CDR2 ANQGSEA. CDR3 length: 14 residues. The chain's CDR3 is CSGIAGGPYNEQFF. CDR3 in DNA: TGCAGCGGAATAGCGGGAGGGCCGTACAATGAGCAGTTCTTC.